This TCR beta chain comes out of a study of CD8 T cells in Susac syndrome. TEMRA cells were FACS-enriched, unlike CD8+ and CD4+ T cells, which were negatively isolated. The germline V and J ends were trimmed by 6 bases and 7 bases, with 12 bases remaining between them. The CDR3 is 13 residues long. Random-hexamer reverse transcription was applied to about 0.5 to 1 ug RNA. TCR beta CDR3 was amplified by immunoSEQ multiplex PCR. This amplification extended across 54 Vbeta and 13 Jbeta segments. TCRdb re-called the immunoSEQ multiplex PCR reads through MiXCR, storing one row per CDR3 protein. The repertoire holds about 300,000 distinct CDR3 sequences, with approximately 91% as singletons.

This chain joins TRBV12-3 or TRBV12-4 and TRBJ2-2; the D call may be TRBD1 or TRBD2 (6 bases each). Sequencing was carried out using CD8+ T cells from PBMCs. The origin of this receptor is a human donor with multiple sclerosis. Here the CDR3 DNA reads TGTGCCAGCAGACGCGAGGGGGGCGGGGAGCTGTTTTTT. This sequence encodes CASRREGGGELFF.